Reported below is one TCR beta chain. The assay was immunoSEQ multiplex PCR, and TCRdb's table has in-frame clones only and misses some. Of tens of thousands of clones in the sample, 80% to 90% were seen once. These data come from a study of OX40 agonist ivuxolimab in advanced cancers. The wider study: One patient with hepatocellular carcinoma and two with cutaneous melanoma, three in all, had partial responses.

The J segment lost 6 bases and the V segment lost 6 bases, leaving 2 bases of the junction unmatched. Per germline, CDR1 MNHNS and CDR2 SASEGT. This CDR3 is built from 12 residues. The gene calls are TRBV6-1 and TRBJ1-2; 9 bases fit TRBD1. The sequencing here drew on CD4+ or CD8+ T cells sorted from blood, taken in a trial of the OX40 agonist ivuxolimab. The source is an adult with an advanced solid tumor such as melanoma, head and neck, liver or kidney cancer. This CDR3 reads CASRRTGDGYTF. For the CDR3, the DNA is TGTGCCAGCAGGCGGACAGGGGATGGCTACACCTTC.